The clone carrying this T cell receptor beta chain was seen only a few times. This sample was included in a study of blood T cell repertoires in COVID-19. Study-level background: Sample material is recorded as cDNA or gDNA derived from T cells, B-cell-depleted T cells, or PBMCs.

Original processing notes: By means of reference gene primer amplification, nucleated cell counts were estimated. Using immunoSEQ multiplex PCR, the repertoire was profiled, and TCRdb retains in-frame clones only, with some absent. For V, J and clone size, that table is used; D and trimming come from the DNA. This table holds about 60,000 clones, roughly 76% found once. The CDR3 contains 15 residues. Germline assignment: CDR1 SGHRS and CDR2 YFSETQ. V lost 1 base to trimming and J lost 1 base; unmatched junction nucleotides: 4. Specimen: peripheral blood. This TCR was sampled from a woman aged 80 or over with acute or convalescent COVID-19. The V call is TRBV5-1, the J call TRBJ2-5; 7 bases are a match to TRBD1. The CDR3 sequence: CASSLMGQSQETQYF. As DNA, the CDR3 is TGCGCCAGCAGCTTGATGGGACAGTCCCAAGAGACCCAGTACTTC.